Shown below are 5 T cell receptor beta chains from a single sample sequenced in a study of T cells in Graves' hyperthyroidism and ophthalmopathy (dated by TCRdb to the late 2010s). The library was obtained by multiplex PCR. The listed sequencing device is Illumina HiSeq 2000. TCR beta CDR3 regions were amplified from RNA transcripts. A first-round RT-PCR of the TCR CDR3 used the HTBI primer set with the Qiagen OneStep RT-PCR kit. TCRdb passed the public sequencing reads through fastp at Q25 and MiXCR, retaining productive beta sequences. Each entry merges the rows of one CDR3 protein and shows their most common DNA and genes. This sample lists hundreds of thousands of distinct CDR3 sequences; around 39% were detected once. About 9% of the sample is taken by the ten largest. The sequencing sample was made of blood. The origin of the receptors is a young man with Graves' hyperthyroidism.

This clonotype was seen many times. Sequence at one end of the junction differs from germline and may be a read error. This chain joins TRBV10-3 and TRBJ1-4; maybe TRBD1 (5 bases). Germline V gene sequence: CDR1 ENHRY, CDR2 SYGVKD. The CDR3 contains 12 residues. The chain's CDR3 is CAISEAGDGLPF. The CDR3 bases are TGTGCCATCAGTGAGGCTGGGGACGGCCTACCGTTT.

This clonotype was counted ten times or more. The V call is TRBV4-1, the J call TRBJ2-7, with D unclear. The CDR3 consists of 14 residues. Trimming pared 0 bases from V and 0 bases from J, leaving 6 bases between. The germline V gene encodes CDR1 MGHRA and CDR2 YSYEKL. CDR3 in DNA: TGCGCCAGCAGCCAAGAGGGCAGCTCCTACGAGCAGTACTTC. Residues: CASSQEGSSYEQYF.

There are many counts of this clonotype. The CDR3 DNA sequence: TGCGCCATCCTAGTTGGAAGCGAGCAGTACTTC. As protein: CAILVGSEQYF. The chain couples TRBV10-2 to TRBJ2-7, with D uncertain. Germline values: CDR1 WSHSY, CDR2 SAAADI. Between the trimmed V and J ends, which lost 10 bases and 6 bases, there was a span of 13 bases. This CDR3 is built from 11 residues.

This clonotype came up a few times. CDR3 amino acids: CSAPKGGPGHQPQHF. The CDR3 DNA reads as TGCAGTGCTCCGAAAGGGGGACCAGGCCATCAGCCCCAGCATTTT. V usage is TRBV20-1 and J usage is TRBJ1-5, with D possibly being TRBD1 (6 bases). This CDR3 region has 15 residues. Deletions cut 5 bases from V and 5 bases from J, with 19 bases between. The germline V gene encodes CDR1 DFQATT and CDR2 SNEGSKA (reference sequence).

In its sample, this clonotype was seen once. At one end the junction does not follow the germline gene, possibly because of a read error. The chain carries TRBV7-9 and TRBJ1-1; D is perhaps TRBD1 (6 bases). Germline CDR1 is SEHNR and CDR2 is FQNEAQ (reference sequence). The CDR3 covers 14 residues. In DNA, the CDR3 is TGTGCCAGCAGCTTGGGGGCGCTTGCCACTGAACCTTTCTTT. It translates to CASSLGALATEPFF.